A selection of T cell receptor beta chains follows, all from one sample in a study of cytomegalovirus exposure and HLA in healthy donors. Here immunoSEQ multiplex PCR was the method, and the copy in TCRdb shows in-frame clones only, minus some. The sample has roughly 100,000 clones; nearly 85% are singletons. The sequenced sample consisted of PBMCs. These receptors originate from a man aged 18-30 years in good health and CMV-seronegative. CDR3s include the opening cysteine and the closing phenylalanine or tryptophan. Each record gives: V gene, clone size, J gene, CDR3 protein. For some rows the clone size is stated as once, few or many, or as a class when expanded; others skip it.

v_call: TRBV5-6
clone_size: NA
j_call: TRBJ2-7
cdr3_aa: CASRGQGASYEQYF

v_call: TRBV7-7
clone_size: NA
j_call: TRBJ2-5
cdr3_aa: CASSFGGQETQYF

v_call: TRBV19
clone_size: NA
j_call: TRBJ1-5
cdr3_aa: CASSVTGGNQPQHF

v_call: TRBV6-1
clone_size: NA
j_call: TRBJ2-2
cdr3_aa: CASSGLAGANGELFF

v_call: TRBV5-1
clone_size: NA
j_call: TRBJ1-2
cdr3_aa: CASSSGTGGHGYTF

v_call: TRBV5-1
clone_size: few
j_call: TRBJ2-1
cdr3_aa: CASSLVGGSLPSYNEQFF

v_call: TRBV5-4
clone_size: NA
j_call: TRBJ1-5
cdr3_aa: CASSSWTPYSNQPQHF

v_call: TRBV5-4
clone_size: NA
j_call: TRBJ1-2
cdr3_aa: CASSFMAGANYGYTF

v_call: TRBV6-5
clone_size: NA
j_call: TRBJ1-5
cdr3_aa: CASRGTARLQAQHF

v_call: TRBV5-5
clone_size: NA
j_call: TRBJ1-2
cdr3_aa: CASSLSISDRTYGYTF

v_call: TRBV6-5
clone_size: NA
j_call: TRBJ1-2
cdr3_aa: CATKGAGYGYTF

v_call: TRBV19
clone_size: once
j_call: TRBJ2-3
cdr3_aa: CASSIAAGGADTQYF

v_call: TRBV27
clone_size: NA
j_call: TRBJ2-1
cdr3_aa: CASRSEQASYNEQFF

v_call: TRBV5-6
clone_size: NA
j_call: TRBJ2-1
cdr3_aa: CASSDIPDSTNEQFF

v_call: TRBV29-1
clone_size: NA
j_call: TRBJ2-7
cdr3_aa: CSVSTETREQYF

v_call: TRBV2
clone_size: once
j_call: TRBJ2-7
cdr3_aa: CASSWTSGSYEQYF

v_call: TRBV28
clone_size: NA
j_call: TRBJ2-7
cdr3_aa: CASSFRDRALFSYEQYF

v_call: TRBV13
clone_size: NA
j_call: TRBJ1-2
cdr3_aa: CASSPGGTAYGYTF

v_call: TRBV13
clone_size: NA
j_call: TRBJ2-2
cdr3_aa: CASSLRLAGETGELFF

v_call: TRBV19
clone_size: NA
j_call: TRBJ2-3
cdr3_aa: CASSSRTGGADTQYF

v_call: TRBV18
clone_size: NA
j_call: TRBJ2-7
cdr3_aa: CASSPQGGKGSYEQYF

v_call: TRBV2
clone_size: once
j_call: TRBJ2-1
cdr3_aa: CASRSSGGLYGFF

v_call: TRBV9
clone_size: NA
j_call: TRBJ2-1
cdr3_aa: CASSYTAGGPYNEQFF

v_call: TRBV7-2
clone_size: NA
j_call: TRBJ1-2
cdr3_aa: CASSETGTPHYGYTF

v_call: TRBV7-2
clone_size: NA
j_call: TRBJ2-3
cdr3_aa: CASSLALSGTDTQYF

v_call: TRBV6-4
clone_size: once
j_call: TRBJ1-1
cdr3_aa: CASSEQGNTEAFF

v_call: TRBV6-5
clone_size: NA
j_call: TRBJ2-5
cdr3_aa: CASGLGETQYF

v_call: TRBV5-8
clone_size: medium-sized
j_call: TRBJ1-1
cdr3_aa: CASSPWGLNTEAFF

v_call: TRBV4-1
clone_size: NA
j_call: TRBJ2-7
cdr3_aa: CASSQGAAGGSYEQYF

v_call: TRBV30
clone_size: NA
j_call: TRBJ1-6
cdr3_aa: CAWRGQGAQSPLHF

v_call: TRBV7-2
clone_size: NA
j_call: TRBJ1-1
cdr3_aa: CASSFRGITEAFF

v_call: TRBV19
clone_size: NA
j_call: TRBJ2-3
cdr3_aa: CASTSGSTADTQYF

v_call: TRBV21-1
clone_size: NA
j_call: TRBJ2-7
cdr3_aa: CASPRSASTNYEQYF

v_call: TRBV6-4
clone_size: NA
j_call: TRBJ2-1
cdr3_aa: CASSEGGGSYNEQFF

v_call: TRBV6-1
clone_size: NA
j_call: TRBJ1-1
cdr3_aa: CASSEARQGTEAFF

v_call: TRBV6-1
clone_size: NA
j_call: TRBJ2-5
cdr3_aa: CASSREGLRETQYF

v_call: TRBV28
clone_size: NA
j_call: TRBJ2-4
cdr3_aa: CASTIAWGEAKNIQYF

v_call: TRBV5-6
clone_size: few
j_call: TRBJ2-7
cdr3_aa: CASSFGGDRGYDEQYF

v_call: TRBV2
clone_size: NA
j_call: TRBJ2-7
cdr3_aa: CASSFYSYEQYF

v_call: TRBV5-1
clone_size: NA
j_call: TRBJ2-7
cdr3_aa: CASSLTGHIYEQYF

v_call: TRBV5-6
clone_size: NA
j_call: TRBJ2-1
cdr3_aa: CASSFPQRGSYNEQFF

v_call: TRBV19
clone_size: NA
j_call: TRBJ2-5
cdr3_aa: CASSEGQGQETQYF

v_call: TRBV27
clone_size: NA
j_call: TRBJ2-7
cdr3_aa: CASSLGLEQYF

v_call: TRBV19
clone_size: NA
j_call: TRBJ1-2
cdr3_aa: CASHTRREVGYTF

v_call: TRBV10-2
clone_size: NA
j_call: TRBJ2-6
cdr3_aa: CASSETSGSGGANVLTF

v_call: TRBV4-2
clone_size: NA
j_call: TRBJ2-1
cdr3_aa: CASSQDRRGSYNEQFF

v_call: TRBV27
clone_size: NA
j_call: TRBJ1-1
cdr3_aa: CASSLYPRGNTEAFF

v_call: TRBV7-6
clone_size: NA
j_call: TRBJ2-1
cdr3_aa: CASSFNPGNEQFF

v_call: TRBV7-9
clone_size: NA
j_call: TRBJ1-2
cdr3_aa: CASSLGPVRSGGYTF

v_call: TRBV19
clone_size: NA
j_call: TRBJ2-7
cdr3_aa: CASSATSGIYEQYF

v_call: TRBV6-5
clone_size: NA
j_call: TRBJ1-2
cdr3_aa: CASKKRQTYGYTF

v_call: TRBV28
clone_size: few
j_call: TRBJ2-7
cdr3_aa: CASTTATYEQYF

v_call: TRBV7-3
clone_size: NA
j_call: TRBJ1-5
cdr3_aa: CASSSAVPGGRVNQPQHF

v_call: TRBV4-3
clone_size: NA
j_call: TRBJ2-7
cdr3_aa: CASSQATGTYEQYF

v_call: TRBV28
clone_size: NA
j_call: TRBJ1-1
cdr3_aa: CASSPRDRDTEAFF

v_call: TRBV4-2
clone_size: once
j_call: TRBJ1-2
cdr3_aa: CASSLPGTTNYGYTF

v_call: TRBV4-1
clone_size: once
j_call: TRBJ2-2
cdr3_aa: CASSQTPDRGTGELFF

v_call: TRBV6-1
clone_size: NA
j_call: TRBJ2-1
cdr3_aa: CASRGTSGSYNEQFF

v_call: TRBV6-5
clone_size: NA
j_call: TRBJ2-2
cdr3_aa: CASSLTGDTGELFF